These T cell receptor beta chains were read from a single sample in a study of metastatic and nonmetastatic thyroid tumors. TCRdb redid the clone calls on the PCR reads using MiXCR. Among fewer than 35,000 clones listed, about a fifth were seen once. Sequenced material: tumor tissue. The receptors come from a male donor with papillary thyroid cancer or a benign thyroid nodule (not recorded which). Some clones in this sample may be carry-over from other donors' samples. Each CDR3 is given with its conserved first and last residue. A D gene is named only where the DNA matches it firmly. Only part of the rows carry a size: once, few, many, or a class if the clone is expanded.

v_call: TRBV10-3
clone_size: many
cdr3_length: 14
d_call: .
j_call: TRBJ1-3
cdr3_nt: TGTGCCGCTTGGGACCGTAACTCTGGAAACACCATATATTTT
cdr3_aa: CAAWDRNSGNTIYF

v_call: TRBV13
clone_size: medium-sized
cdr3_length: 19
d_call: .
j_call: TRBJ2-1
cdr3_nt: TGTGCCAGCAGCTTCCAGAATCGAGCGGGTCCGAGGTCTACCAATGAGCAGTTCTTC
cdr3_aa: CASSFQNRAGPRSTNEQFF

v_call: TRBV11-2
clone_size: .
cdr3_length: 16
d_call: .
j_call: TRBJ2-3
cdr3_nt: TGTGCCAGCAGCGAGTACTTGCTGGCCCCCACAGATACGCAGTATTTT
cdr3_aa: CASSEYLLAPTDTQYF

v_call: TRBV4-1
clone_size: .
cdr3_length: 13
d_call: .
j_call: TRBJ1-1
cdr3_nt: TGCGCCAGCAGCCAAGAGTGGTACACTGAAGCTTTCTTT
cdr3_aa: CASSQEWYTEAFF

v_call: TRBV7-6
clone_size: medium-sized
cdr3_length: 12
d_call: .
j_call: TRBJ2-7
cdr3_nt: TGTGCCAGCAGCCCTAACAGGGCCGAGCAGTACTTC
cdr3_aa: CASSPNRAEQYF

v_call: TRBV20-1
clone_size: medium-sized
cdr3_length: 14
d_call: .
j_call: TRBJ1-1
cdr3_nt: TGCAGTGCTGAATCGCAGGACAGACACACTGAAGCTTTCTTT
cdr3_aa: CSAESQDRHTEAFF

v_call: TRBV30
clone_size: .
cdr3_length: 13
d_call: .
j_call: TRBJ1-2
cdr3_nt: TGTGCCCGGAGTGGGGGGGCATTAAATGGCTACACCTTC
cdr3_aa: CARSGGALNGYTF

v_call: TRBV7-2
clone_size: many
cdr3_length: 15
d_call: TRBD2
j_call: TRBJ2-1
cdr3_nt: TGTGCCAGCAGCTTAGAAGGGACTAGCGGGAGGGAGCAGTTCTTC
cdr3_aa: CASSLEGTSGREQFF

v_call: TRBV20-1
clone_size: many
cdr3_length: 15
d_call: TRBD1
j_call: TRBJ2-3
cdr3_nt: TGCAGTGCTAGGAGGGGGGACAGGGATGCCAATACGCAGTATTTT
cdr3_aa: CSARRGDRDANTQYF

v_call: TRBV6-1
clone_size: .
cdr3_length: 14
d_call: TRBD1
j_call: TRBJ2-7
cdr3_nt: TGTGCCATCTTCCCGGGACAGGACTCCTACGAGCAGTACTTC
cdr3_aa: CAIFPGQDSYEQYF

v_call: TRBV29-1
clone_size: many
cdr3_length: 12
d_call: .
j_call: TRBJ2-3
cdr3_nt: TGCAGCGTCAGAACGAGGACAGATACGCAGTATTTT
cdr3_aa: CSVRTRTDTQYF

v_call: TRBV18
clone_size: many
cdr3_length: 14
d_call: .
j_call: TRBJ2-1
cdr3_nt: TGTGCCAGCTCACCCTTCCAGGGGAGAAATGAGCAGTTCTTC
cdr3_aa: CASSPFQGRNEQFF

v_call: TRBV10-2
clone_size: many
cdr3_length: 12
d_call: .
j_call: TRBJ2-1
cdr3_nt: TGCGCCAGCAGTGAATTGAGCAATGAGCAGTTCTTC
cdr3_aa: CASSELSNEQFF

v_call: TRBV6-1
clone_size: .
cdr3_length: 15
d_call: .
j_call: TRBJ2-1
cdr3_nt: TGTGCCAGCAGCTCCTTACGGGGGGCTTACAATGAGCAGTTCTTC
cdr3_aa: CASSSLRGAYNEQFF

v_call: TRBV7-9
clone_size: many
cdr3_length: 12
d_call: .
j_call: TRBJ2-1
cdr3_nt: TGTGCCAGCAGCTTTAGCGGCTATGAGCAGTTCTTC
cdr3_aa: CASSFSGYEQFF

v_call: TRBV20-1
clone_size: many
cdr3_length: 16
d_call: TRBD2
j_call: TRBJ2-1
cdr3_nt: TGCAGTGCTAGACCGGGGGGCGGGAGGGCCTACAATGAGCAGTTCTTC
cdr3_aa: CSARPGGGRAYNEQFF

v_call: TRBV4-1
clone_size: many
cdr3_length: 16
d_call: .
j_call: TRBJ2-1
cdr3_nt: TGCGCCAGCAGCCTGGGCCCGCCAAAAACCTACAATGAGCAGTTCTTC
cdr3_aa: CASSLGPPKTYNEQFF

v_call: TRBV28
clone_size: many
cdr3_length: 11
d_call: .
j_call: TRBJ2-1
cdr3_nt: TGTGCCAGCAGTAATTACAATGAGCAGTTCTTC
cdr3_aa: CASSNYNEQFF

v_call: TRBV7-2
clone_size: many
cdr3_length: 15
d_call: .
j_call: TRBJ1-5
cdr3_nt: TGTGCCAGCAGCTTAGCGGCCCATAGCAATCAGCCCCAGCATTTT
cdr3_aa: CASSLAAHSNQPQHF

v_call: TRBV20-1
clone_size: medium-sized
cdr3_length: 15
d_call: TRBD1
j_call: TRBJ2-7
cdr3_nt: TGCAGTGCTATTAGAACAGACAGGGTTCCCTACGAGCAGTACTTC
cdr3_aa: CSAIRTDRVPYEQYF

v_call: TRBV11-1
clone_size: many
cdr3_length: 16
d_call: TRBD2
j_call: TRBJ2-2
cdr3_nt: TGTGCCAGCAGCTCCCGGACTAGCGTTTTCACCGGGGAGCTGTTTTTT
cdr3_aa: CASSSRTSVFTGELFF

v_call: TRBV20-1
clone_size: many
cdr3_length: 16
d_call: .
j_call: TRBJ2-3
cdr3_nt: TGCAGTGCTAGAGATGTCATAGCGCGAGGTGCAGATACGCAGTATTTT
cdr3_aa: CSARDVIARGADTQYF

v_call: TRBV7-8
clone_size: .
cdr3_length: 16
d_call: TRBD2
j_call: TRBJ2-2
cdr3_nt: TGTGCCGGCAGCTTAATAGCGGGGACGAACACCGGGGAGCTGTTTTTT
cdr3_aa: CAGSLIAGTNTGELFF

v_call: TRBV11-1
clone_size: many
cdr3_length: 16
d_call: TRBD2
j_call: TRBJ2-2
cdr3_nt: TGTGCCAGCAACGCCGGGACTAGCGGGAACACCGGGGAGCTGTTTTTT
cdr3_aa: CASNAGTSGNTGELFF

v_call: TRBV24-1
clone_size: few
cdr3_length: 14
d_call: .
j_call: TRBJ2-3
cdr3_nt: TGTGCCACCAGCAAACTAGGGGAGTCAGATACGCAGTATTTT
cdr3_aa: CATSKLGESDTQYF

v_call: TRBV7-9
clone_size: many
cdr3_length: 11
d_call: .
j_call: TRBJ2-5
cdr3_nt: TGCGCCAGCAGCGAAAATCCGACCCAGTACTTC
cdr3_aa: CASSENPTQYF

v_call: TRBV3-1
clone_size: .
cdr3_length: 15
d_call: TRBD1
j_call: TRBJ2-7
cdr3_nt: TGTGCCAGCAGCCAAACAGGGGAGCGCAGACACGAGCAGTACTTC
cdr3_aa: CASSQTGERRHEQYF

v_call: TRBV5-1
clone_size: .
cdr3_length: 17
d_call: .
j_call: TRBJ2-3
cdr3_nt: TGCGCCAGCAACGGAGGCGGGACGGGGGGCGCTTCAGATACGCAGTATTTT
cdr3_aa: CASNGGGTGGASDTQYF

v_call: TRBV28
clone_size: .
cdr3_length: 15
d_call: TRBD1
j_call: TRBJ1-4
cdr3_nt: TGTGCCAGCAGTCCTAAGGACAGGGGCTTTGAAAAACTGTTTTTT
cdr3_aa: CASSPKDRGFEKLFF

v_call: TRBV19
clone_size: few
cdr3_length: 14
d_call: .
j_call: TRBJ2-7
cdr3_nt: TGTGCCAGTACCCCAACAGGGAGTAACTACGAGCAGTACTTC
cdr3_aa: CASTPTGSNYEQYF

v_call: TRBV12-1
clone_size: few
cdr3_length: 13
d_call: .
j_call: TRBJ2-1
cdr3_nt: TGTGCCAGCAGCTTTTACACCTACAATGAGCAGTTCTTC
cdr3_aa: CASSFYTYNEQFF

v_call: TRBV15
clone_size: many
cdr3_length: 15
d_call: .
j_call: TRBJ1-4
cdr3_nt: TGTGCCACCAGCGAGGGGCAGGGCACTAATGAAAAACTGTTTTTT
cdr3_aa: CATSEGQGTNEKLFF

v_call: TRBV11-2
clone_size: many
cdr3_length: 16
d_call: .
j_call: TRBJ1-1
cdr3_nt: TGTGCCAGCAGCTTACGTGGCAGTCACGGTAACACTGAAGCTTTCTTT
cdr3_aa: CASSLRGSHGNTEAFF

v_call: TRBV18
clone_size: .
cdr3_length: 15
d_call: TRBD1
j_call: TRBJ2-1
cdr3_nt: TGTGCCAGCTCACTCCGGGACAGGAGCTCCTATGAGCAGTTCTTC
cdr3_aa: CASSLRDRSSYEQFF

v_call: TRBV25-1
clone_size: few
cdr3_length: 18
d_call: .
j_call: TRBJ2-7
cdr3_nt: TGTGCCAGCAGTGAGACTTATGGGGTAGAGGGGACAACCTACGAGCAGTACTTC
cdr3_aa: CASSETYGVEGTTYEQYF

v_call: TRBV30
clone_size: .
cdr3_length: 15
d_call: .
j_call: TRBJ2-7
cdr3_nt: TGTGCCTGGAGTGTACTCCGGGGGAAGCTTGCCGAGCAGTACTTC
cdr3_aa: CAWSVLRGKLAEQYF

v_call: TRBV5-1
clone_size: many
cdr3_length: 12
d_call: .
j_call: TRBJ1-1
cdr3_nt: TGCGCCAGCAGCGGGGACCTCCGAGCAGCTTTCTTT
cdr3_aa: CASSGDLRAAFF

v_call: TRBV6-1
clone_size: few
cdr3_length: 15
d_call: TRBD2
j_call: TRBJ2-7
cdr3_nt: TGTGCCAGCAGTGAATTCGGACTACCGGGGGGCGAGCAGTACTTC
cdr3_aa: CASSEFGLPGGEQYF

v_call: TRBV5-5
clone_size: many
cdr3_length: 15
d_call: TRBD2
j_call: TRBJ2-5
cdr3_nt: TGTGCCAGCAGCCCCATAGCGGGAGGGCCTGAGACCCAGTACTTC
cdr3_aa: CASSPIAGGPETQYF

v_call: TRBV30
clone_size: few
cdr3_length: 14
d_call: TRBD1
j_call: TRBJ2-7
cdr3_nt: TGTGCCTGGAGTGTTTCCGGGACAGCTTACGAGCAGTACTTC
cdr3_aa: CAWSVSGTAYEQYF

v_call: TRBV7-2
clone_size: .
cdr3_length: 14
d_call: .
j_call: TRBJ1-1
cdr3_nt: TGTGCCAGCCTGGGGGGCGGATTGTACACTGAAGCTTTCTTT
cdr3_aa: CASLGGGLYTEAFF

v_call: TRBV9
clone_size: .
cdr3_length: 14
d_call: TRBD2
j_call: TRBJ2-7
cdr3_nt: TGTGCCAGCAGCTTAGACGGGAGGAGAAACGGGCAGTACTTC
cdr3_aa: CASSLDGRRNGQYF

v_call: TRBV9
clone_size: many
cdr3_length: 15
d_call: .
j_call: TRBJ2-5
cdr3_nt: TGTGCCAGCAGCGTAAGCACAGGGTTCCAAGAGACCCAGTACTTC
cdr3_aa: CASSVSTGFQETQYF

v_call: TRBV7-9
clone_size: many
cdr3_length: 15
d_call: .
j_call: TRBJ2-1
cdr3_nt: TGTGCCAGCAGCTTACAGGCCGAAGCATACAATGAGCAGTTCTTC
cdr3_aa: CASSLQAEAYNEQFF

v_call: TRBV20-1
clone_size: .
cdr3_length: 13
d_call: .
j_call: TRBJ2-7
cdr3_nt: TGCATTGCCACCGGGCAGGGTTCCTACGAGCAGTACTTC
cdr3_aa: CIATGQGSYEQYF

v_call: TRBV6-2/TRBV6-3
clone_size: many
cdr3_length: 17
d_call: TRBD2
j_call: TRBJ2-2
cdr3_nt: TGTGCCAGCAGTCCCCCTATAGCGGGAGTGTCCACCGGGGAGCTGTTTTTT
cdr3_aa: CASSPPIAGVSTGELFF

v_call: TRBV28
clone_size: medium-sized
cdr3_length: 16
d_call: .
j_call: TRBJ1-2
cdr3_nt: TGTGCCAGCATGTACCAGGGCAGGGGCGTTCGTTTTGTCTACACCTTC
cdr3_aa: CASMYQGRGVRFVYTF

v_call: TRBV6-9
clone_size: few
cdr3_length: 12
d_call: .
j_call: TRBJ2-7
cdr3_nt: TGTGCCAGCATTTATCGTGGTTACGAGCAGTACTTC
cdr3_aa: CASIYRGYEQYF